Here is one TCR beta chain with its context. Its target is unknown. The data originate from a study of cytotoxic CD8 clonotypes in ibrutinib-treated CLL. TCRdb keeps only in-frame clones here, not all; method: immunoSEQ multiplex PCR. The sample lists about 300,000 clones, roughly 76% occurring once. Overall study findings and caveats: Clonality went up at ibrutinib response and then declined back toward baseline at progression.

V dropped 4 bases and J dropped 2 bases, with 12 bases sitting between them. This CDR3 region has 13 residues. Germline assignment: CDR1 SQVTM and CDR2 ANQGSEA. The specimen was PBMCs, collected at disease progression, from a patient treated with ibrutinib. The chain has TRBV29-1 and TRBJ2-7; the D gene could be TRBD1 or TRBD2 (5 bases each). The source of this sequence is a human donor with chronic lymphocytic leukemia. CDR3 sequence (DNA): TGCAGCGTTGGGGGGATGGTAACCTACGAGCAGTACTTC. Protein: CSVGGMVTYEQYF.